The sequence of this TCR beta chain was determined in a study of T cells after posttransplantation cyclophosphamide. Overall study results and limits: Tissue-infiltrating T cells from skin or gut overlapped little with blood T cells. Later blood repertoires were often dominated by clones from the donor CD8+ memory compartment.

The table lists this clone with a few counts. The target antigen is unknown. CDR3 length: 16 residues. Germline-derived CDR1 and CDR2 are SGHVS and FQNEAQ. Losses at the gene ends were 5 bases for V and 8 bases for J; bases not matched to a gene: 9. TCRdb keeps only in-frame clones here, not all; method: immunoSEQ multiplex PCR. This sample carries tens of thousands of clones, none of them present only once. The chain joins TRBV7-8 to TRBJ2-1, with TRBD2 identical over 13 bases. Input material: PBMCs. The sequence was collected from a man aged 45-65 years in good health, CMV-negative, and a related stem cell transplant donor. CDR3 nucleotide sequence: TGTGCCAGCAGCGACCGACTAGCGGGAGGAGGCGATGAGCAGTTCTTC. Residues: CASSDRLAGGGDEQFF.